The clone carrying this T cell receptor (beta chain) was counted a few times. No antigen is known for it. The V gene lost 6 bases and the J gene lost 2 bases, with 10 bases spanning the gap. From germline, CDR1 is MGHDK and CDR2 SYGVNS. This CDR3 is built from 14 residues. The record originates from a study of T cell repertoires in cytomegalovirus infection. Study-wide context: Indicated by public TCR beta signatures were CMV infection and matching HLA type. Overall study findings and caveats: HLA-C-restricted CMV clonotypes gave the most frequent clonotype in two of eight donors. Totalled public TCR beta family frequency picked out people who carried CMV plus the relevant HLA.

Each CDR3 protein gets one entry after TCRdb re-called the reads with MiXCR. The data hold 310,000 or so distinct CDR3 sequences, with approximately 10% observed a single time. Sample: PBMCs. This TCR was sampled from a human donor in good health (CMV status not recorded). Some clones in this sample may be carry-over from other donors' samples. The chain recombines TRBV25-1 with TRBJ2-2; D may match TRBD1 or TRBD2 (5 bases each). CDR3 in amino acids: CASSRDVNTGELFF. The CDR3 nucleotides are TGTGCCAGCAGCCGGGACGTTAACACCGGGGAGCTGTTTTTT.